A selection of T cell receptor beta chains follows, all from one sample in a study of vaccination effects on CD4 cells after COVID-19. Profiled with immunoSEQ multiplex PCR; TCRdb holds only in-frame clones, not every one. There are about 53,000 clones in the sample; more than 60% occur only once, and approximately 3% lies in the top ten. Their target antigens are unknown. The specimen comprised CD4+ T cells from PBMCs cultured without peptide, sampled before COVID-19 vaccination. These receptors were obtained from a human donor who received a COVID-19 vaccine. The CDR3 runs from the conserved cysteine through the conserved F or W. The D gene is left open where the match is weak. Size values are once, few and many counts, or a class for expanded clones, and some rows have none.

TRBJ1-2 | TRBD1 | . | TRBV19 | CASSPTGQGTYYGYTF | TGTGCCAGTAGCCCTACGGGACAGGGCACCTACTATGGCTACACCTTC
TRBJ1-6 | TRBD1 | few | TRBV4-3 | CASSLGTANDYNSPLHF | TGCGCCAGCAGCCTCGGGACAGCAAATGACTATAATTCACCCCTCCACTTT
TRBJ2-1 | . | . | TRBV2 | CASSDSHQSSYNEQFF | TGTGCCAGCAGTGACAGTCACCAGAGCTCCTACAATGAGCAGTTCTTC
TRBJ2-1 | . | . | TRBV30 | CAWSVSNEQFF | TGTGCCTGGAGTGTCTCCAATGAGCAGTTCTTC
TRBJ1-2 | . | . | TRBV12-3/TRBV12-4 | CAISRSNYGYTF | TGTGCCATTAGTCGTAGTAACTATGGCTACACCTTC
TRBJ2-3 | TRBD2 | . | TRBV7-2 | CASSLVGQRGGYTDTQYF | TGTGCCAGCAGCCTAGTGGGGCAGCGGGGGGGTTACACAGATACGCAGTATTTT
TRBJ1-1 | . | . | TRBV5-1 | CASSLRSAGNTEAFF | TGCGCCAGCAGCTTAAGGTCTGCAGGGAACACTGAAGCTTTCTTT
TRBJ1-1 | . | . | TRBV5-8 | CASPAALWAREPEAFF | TGTGCCTCCCCCGCCGCCCTATGGGCCCGCGAACCTGAAGCTTTCTTT
TRBJ1-4 | TRBD1 | . | TRBV6-5 | CASSYSDRGNEKLFF | TGTGCCAGCAGTTACTCTGACAGGGGAAATGAAAAACTGTTTTTT
TRBJ1-4 | TRBD1 | few | TRBV18 | CASSPFTGTENEKLFF | TGTGCCAGCTCACCTTTTACCGGGACAGAGAATGAAAAACTGTTTTTT
TRBJ2-5 | TRBD1 | . | TRBV2 | CASSGQGLGTQYF | TGTGCCAGCAGTGGACAGGGTCTGGGGACCCAGTACTTC
TRBJ2-5 | TRBD1 | once | TRBV7-2 | CASSTAGTVQETQYF | TGTGCCAGCAGCACAGCCGGGACAGTCCAAGAGACCCAGTACTTC
TRBJ2-3 | TRBD2 | . | TRBV27 | CASSQWGLAGGPGDTQYF | TGTGCCAGCAGTCAATGGGGGCTAGCGGGGGGGCCTGGAGATACGCAGTATTTT
TRBJ1-1 | TRBD1 | few | TRBV18 | CASSRGQSNTEAFF | TGTGCCAGCTCACGGGGACAGTCGAACACTGAAGCTTTCTTT
TRBJ1-2 | . | . | TRBV19 | CASNPTWGAYNYGYTF | TGTGCCAGTAACCCCACCTGGGGAGCCTACAACTATGGCTACACCTTC
TRBJ2-5 | TRBD1 | . | TRBV14 | CASSPRTGVWVETQYF | TGTGCCAGCAGCCCCCGGACAGGGGTATGGGTAGAGACCCAGTACTTC
TRBJ2-2 | TRBD1 | . | TRBV25-1 | CASSTARGPTGELFF | TGTGCCAGCAGCACTGCCAGGGGGCCAACCGGGGAGCTGTTTTTT
TRBJ1-2 | TRBD1 | . | TRBV20-1 | CRSGTGYGYTF | TGCAGATCCGGGACAGGCTATGGCTACACCTTC
TRBJ1-4 | TRBD1 | . | TRBV27 | CASRGTGNEKLFF | TGTGCCAGCAGAGGGACAGGGAATGAAAAACTGTTTTTT
TRBJ1-2 | . | . | TRBV5-4 | CASSLASGGGNYGYTF | TGTGCCAGCAGCTTGGCGTCGGGGGGCGGGAACTATGGCTACACCTTC
TRBJ2-3 | . | . | TRBV5-1 | CASSSAMGSPSTDTQYF | TGCGCCAGCAGCTCGGCCATGGGAAGCCCTAGCACAGATACGCAGTATTTT
TRBJ1-2 | TRBD1 | few | TRBV6-6 | CASSESDRVAGYTF | TGTGCCAGCAGTGAGTCTGACAGGGTGGCCGGCTACACCTTC
TRBJ2-5 | . | . | TRBV6-2/TRBV6-3 | CASSYSRGVYQETQYF | TGTGCCAGCAGTTACTCGAGGGGGGTTTACCAAGAGACCCAGTACTTC
TRBJ1-2 | TRBD1 | . | TRBV20-1 | CSASSTGLRWTYGYTF | TGCAGTGCTAGTTCGACAGGGTTGAGATGGACCTATGGCTACACCTTC
TRBJ1-5 | . | . | TRBV5-6 | CASSYRDTRSQHF | TGTGCCAGCAGCTACCGGGACACCAGATCCCAGCATTTT
TRBJ1-1 | . | . | TRBV18 | CASSPSSGARDTEAFF | TGTGCCAGCTCACCAAGTTCCGGGGCAAGGGACACTGAAGCTTTCTTT
TRBJ1-1 | . | . | TRBV3-1/TRBV3-2 | CASSQGGARQNTEAFF | TGTGCCAGCAGCCAAGGCGGGGCCAGGCAGAACACTGAAGCTTTCTTT
TRBJ1-2 | TRBD1 | once | TRBV2 | CASRGQGGYTF | TGTGCCAGCAGGGGACAGGGTGGCTACACCTTC
TRBJ1-4 | . | . | TRBV5-1 | CASSLGGFSYEKLFF | TGCGCCAGCAGCTTGGGGGGTTTCAGTTATGAAAAACTGTTTTTT
TRBJ1-1 | . | . | TRBV2 | CASSVETEAFF | TGTGCCAGCAGTGTTGAGACTGAAGCTTTCTTT
TRBJ2-3 | TRBD1 | . | TRBV10-2 | CASSGGRGYTDTQYF | TGCGCCAGCAGTGGGGGCAGGGGGTACACAGATACGCAGTATTTT
TRBJ2-5 | TRBD1 | . | TRBV5-1 | CASSLDTGQGSETQYF | TGCGCCAGCAGCTTGGACACCGGACAGGGATCGGAGACCCAGTACTTC
TRBJ2-2 | . | . | TRBV18 | CASSPRGGELFF | TGTGCCAGCTCACCACGGGGCGGGGAGCTGTTTTTT
TRBJ1-2 | TRBD1 | few | TRBV14 | CASSQTTGVDGYTF | TGTGCCAGCAGCCAGACTACAGGGGTGGATGGCTACACCTTC
TRBJ1-6 | . | . | TRBV6-6 | CATAGTNNSPLHF | TGTGCCACCGCCGGGACAAACAATTCACCCCTCCACTTT
TRBJ1-1 | . | . | TRBV5-1 | CASSLGVQTEAFF | TGCGCCAGCAGCTTGGGGGTTCAAACTGAAGCTTTCTTT
TRBJ1-2 | TRBD1 | once | TRBV6-1 | CASSEDRDYGYTF | TGTGCCAGCAGTGAGGACAGGGACTATGGCTACACCTTC
TRBJ2-5 | . | . | TRBV7-3 | CASSLTGRVSQETQYF | TGTGCCAGCAGCTTAACCGGGAGAGTATCCCAAGAGACCCAGTACTTC
TRBJ2-5 | . | . | TRBV12-3/TRBV12-4 | CASRFDSQETQYF | TGTGCCAGCAGATTCGACAGTCAAGAGACCCAGTACTTC